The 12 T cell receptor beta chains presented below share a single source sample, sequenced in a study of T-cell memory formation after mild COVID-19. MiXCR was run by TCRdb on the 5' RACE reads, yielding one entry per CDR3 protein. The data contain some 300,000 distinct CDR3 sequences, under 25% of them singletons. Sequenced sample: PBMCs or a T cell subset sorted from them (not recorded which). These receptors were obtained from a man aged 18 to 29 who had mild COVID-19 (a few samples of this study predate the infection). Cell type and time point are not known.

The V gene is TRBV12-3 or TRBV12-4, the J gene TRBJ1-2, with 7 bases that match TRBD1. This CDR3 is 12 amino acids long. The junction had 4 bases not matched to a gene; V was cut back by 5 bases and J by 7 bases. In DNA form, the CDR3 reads TGTGCCAGCAGTCGACAGGGAATTGGCTACACCTTC. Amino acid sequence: CASSRQGIGYTF.

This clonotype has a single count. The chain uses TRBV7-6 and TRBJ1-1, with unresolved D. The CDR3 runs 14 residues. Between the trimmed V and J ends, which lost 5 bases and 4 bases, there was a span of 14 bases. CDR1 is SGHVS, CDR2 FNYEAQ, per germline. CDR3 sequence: CASSLSMGVTEAFF. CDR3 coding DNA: TGTGCCAGCAGCCTCTCAATGGGAGTCACTGAAGCTTTCTTT.

The CDR3 here is CASSLGRLNNYGYTF. The CDR3 nucleotides are TGTGCCAGCAGTTTAGGCAGACTCAATAACTATGGCTACACCTTC. This chain connects TRBV12-3 or TRBV12-4 to TRBJ1-2; D ambiguous. This CDR3 has 15 amino acids. Trimming cost V 1 base and J 1 base, with 10 bases left between them.

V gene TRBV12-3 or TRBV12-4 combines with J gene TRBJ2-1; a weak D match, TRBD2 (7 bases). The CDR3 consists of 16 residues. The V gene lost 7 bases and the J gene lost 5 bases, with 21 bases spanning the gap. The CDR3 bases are TGTGCCAGCACATTAGGTCCGGGGGGCCCGAACAATGAGCAGTTCTTC. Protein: CASTLGPGGPNNEQFF.

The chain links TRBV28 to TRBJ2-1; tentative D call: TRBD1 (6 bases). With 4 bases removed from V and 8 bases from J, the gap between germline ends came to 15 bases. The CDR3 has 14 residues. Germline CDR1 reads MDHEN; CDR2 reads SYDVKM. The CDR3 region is CASSSIGRGDEQFF. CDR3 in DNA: TGTGCCAGCAGTTCTATCGGCAGGGGCGATGAGCAGTTCTTC.

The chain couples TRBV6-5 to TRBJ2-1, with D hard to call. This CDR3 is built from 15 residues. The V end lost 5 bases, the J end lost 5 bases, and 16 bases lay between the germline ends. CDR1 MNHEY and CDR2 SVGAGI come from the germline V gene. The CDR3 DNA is TGTGCCAGCAGTACTCGGTATCTTGGCAACAATGAGCAGTTCTTC. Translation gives CASSTRYLGNNEQFF.

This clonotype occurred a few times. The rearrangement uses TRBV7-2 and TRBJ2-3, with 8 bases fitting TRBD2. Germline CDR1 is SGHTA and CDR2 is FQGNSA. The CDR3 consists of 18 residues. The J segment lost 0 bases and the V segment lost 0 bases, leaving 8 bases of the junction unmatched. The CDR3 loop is CASSLASGVTSSTDTQYF. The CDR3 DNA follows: TGTGCCAGCAGCTTAGCTAGCGGGGTAACCTCTAGCACAGATACGCAGTATTTT. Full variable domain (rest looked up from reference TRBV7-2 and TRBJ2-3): GAGVSQSPSNKVTEKGKDVELRCDPISGHTALYWYRQSLGQGLEFLIYFQGNSAPDKSGLPSDRFSAERTGGSVSTLTIQRTQQEDSAVYLCASSLASGVTSSTDTQYFGPGTRLTVL.

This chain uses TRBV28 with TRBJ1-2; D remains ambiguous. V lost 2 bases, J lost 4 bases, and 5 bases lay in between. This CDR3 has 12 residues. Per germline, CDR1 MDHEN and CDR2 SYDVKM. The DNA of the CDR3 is TGTGCCAGCAGTTTAAGGGCCTATGGCTACACCTTC. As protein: CASSLRAYGYTF.

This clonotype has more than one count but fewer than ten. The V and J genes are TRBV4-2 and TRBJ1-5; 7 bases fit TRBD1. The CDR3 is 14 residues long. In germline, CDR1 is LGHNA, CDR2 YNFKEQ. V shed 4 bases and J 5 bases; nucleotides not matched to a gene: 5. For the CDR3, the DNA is TGTGCCAGCAGCCCCCGGGACAGTTATCAGCCCCAGCATTTT. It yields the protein CASSPRDSYQPQHF.

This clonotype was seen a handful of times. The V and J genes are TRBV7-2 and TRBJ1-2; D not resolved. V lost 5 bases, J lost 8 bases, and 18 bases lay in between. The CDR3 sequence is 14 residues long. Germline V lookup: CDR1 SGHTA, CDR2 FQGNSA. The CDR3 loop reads CASSVMGGRLGYTF. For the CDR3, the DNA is TGTGCCAGCAGCGTGATGGGTGGCCGGTTGGGCTACACCTTC.

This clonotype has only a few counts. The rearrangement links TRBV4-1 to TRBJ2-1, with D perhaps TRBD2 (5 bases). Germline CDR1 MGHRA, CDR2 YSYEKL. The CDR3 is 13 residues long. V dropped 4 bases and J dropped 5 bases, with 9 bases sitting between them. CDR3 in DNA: TGCGCCAGCAGCCGCCCGGAGGACAATGAGCAGTTCTTC. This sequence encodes CASSRPEDNEQFF.

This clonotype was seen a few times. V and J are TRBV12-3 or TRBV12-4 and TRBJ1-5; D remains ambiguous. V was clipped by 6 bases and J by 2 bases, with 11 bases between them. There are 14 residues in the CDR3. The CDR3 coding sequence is TGTGCCAGCAGGGCCAGATTGGGCAATCAGCCCCAGCATTTT. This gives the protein CASRARLGNQPQHF.